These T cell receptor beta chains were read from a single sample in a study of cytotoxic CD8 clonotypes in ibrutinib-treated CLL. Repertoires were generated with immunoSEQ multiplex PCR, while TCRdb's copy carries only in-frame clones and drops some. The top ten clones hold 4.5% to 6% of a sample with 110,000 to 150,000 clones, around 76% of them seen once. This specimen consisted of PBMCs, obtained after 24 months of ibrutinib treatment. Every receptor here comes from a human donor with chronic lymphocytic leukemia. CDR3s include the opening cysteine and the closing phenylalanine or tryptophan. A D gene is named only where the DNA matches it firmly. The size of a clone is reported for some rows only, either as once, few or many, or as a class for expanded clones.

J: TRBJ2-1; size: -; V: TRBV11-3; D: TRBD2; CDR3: CASSLGGSGRHEQFF; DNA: TGTGCCAGCAGCTTAGGGGGTAGCGGGAGGCATGAGCAGTTCTTC
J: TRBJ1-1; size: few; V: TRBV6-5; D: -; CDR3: CASSPSLFTPRAFF; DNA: TGTGCCAGCAGCCCTAGCCTTTTTACTCCCCGAGCTTTCTTT
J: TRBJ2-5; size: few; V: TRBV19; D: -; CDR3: CASSIIGGQETQYF; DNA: TGTGCCAGTAGTATTATAGGGGGGCAAGAGACCCAGTACTTC
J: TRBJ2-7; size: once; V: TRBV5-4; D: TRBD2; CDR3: CASSLGPAGVYEQYF; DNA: TGTGCCAGCAGCTTGGGCCCGGCGGGGGTCTACGAGCAGTACTTC
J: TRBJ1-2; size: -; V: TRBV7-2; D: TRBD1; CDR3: CASSRNGGGEGGYTF; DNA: TGTGCCAGCTCCCGGAACGGAGGGGGCGAGGGTGGCTACACCTTC
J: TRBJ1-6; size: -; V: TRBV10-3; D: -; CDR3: CATGAGDNSPLHF; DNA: TGTGCCACGGGGGCCGGGGATAATTCACCCCTCCACTTT
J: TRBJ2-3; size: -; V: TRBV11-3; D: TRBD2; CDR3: CASSSGLAGADTQYF; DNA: TGTGCCAGCAGCTCCGGACTAGCGGGAGCAGATACGCAGTATTTT
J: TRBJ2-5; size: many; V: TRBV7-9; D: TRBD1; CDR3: CASSLGPTGARETQYF; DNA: TGTGCCAGCAGCTTAGGCCCCACAGGGGCCCGGGAGACCCAGTACTTC
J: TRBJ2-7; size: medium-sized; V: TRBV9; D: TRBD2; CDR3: CASSVANLAGAEQYF; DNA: TGTGCCAGCAGCGTAGCGAATCTAGCGGGAGCCGAGCAGTACTTC
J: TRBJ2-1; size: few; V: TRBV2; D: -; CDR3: CASSRESSYNEQFF; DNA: TGTGCCAGCAGTCGGGAGAGCTCCTACAATGAGCAGTTCTTC
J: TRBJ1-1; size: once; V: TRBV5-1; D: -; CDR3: CASSFGGPGGGNTEAFF; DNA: TGCGCCAGCAGCTTTGGGGGACCCGGGGGAGGGAACACTGAAGCTTTCTTT
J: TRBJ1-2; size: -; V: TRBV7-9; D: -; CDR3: CASSDDRPLGYTF; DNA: TGTGCCAGCAGCGACGACAGGCCTCTGGGCTACACCTTC
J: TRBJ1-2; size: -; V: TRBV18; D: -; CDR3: CASSPPSAYGYTF; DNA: TGTGCCAGCTCACCACCTTCCGCCTATGGCTACACCTTC
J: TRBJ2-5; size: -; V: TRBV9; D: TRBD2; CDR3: CASSRSGEETQYF; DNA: TGTGCCAGCAGCCGTAGCGGGGAAGAGACCCAGTACTTC
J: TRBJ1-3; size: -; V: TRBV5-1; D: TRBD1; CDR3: CASSLAGTGYGNTIYF; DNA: TGCGCCAGCAGCTTGGCCGGGACAGGGTACGGAAACACCATATATTTT
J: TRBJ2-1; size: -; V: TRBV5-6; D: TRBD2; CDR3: CASSLGLADNNEQFF; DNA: TGTGCCAGCAGCTTGGGACTAGCGGATAACAATGAGCAGTTCTTC
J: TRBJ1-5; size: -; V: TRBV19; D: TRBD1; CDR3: CASSGTGAGAQHF; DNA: TGTGCCAGTAGTGGGACAGGGGCGGGAGCCCAGCATTTT
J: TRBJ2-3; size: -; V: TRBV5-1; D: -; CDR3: CASSLAPADTQYF; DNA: TGCGCCAGCAGCTTGGCCCCCGCAGATACGCAGTATTTT
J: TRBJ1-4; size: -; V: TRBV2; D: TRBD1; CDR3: CASSEWFPTGGNEKLFF; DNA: TGTGCCAGCAGTGAATGGTTCCCCACAGGGGGGAATGAAAAACTGTTTTTT
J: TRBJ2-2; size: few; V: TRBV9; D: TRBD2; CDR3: CASSVQGLAGELAGELFF; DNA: TGTGCCAGCAGCGTCCAGGGACTAGCGGGAGAGTTGGCCGGGGAGCTGTTTTTT
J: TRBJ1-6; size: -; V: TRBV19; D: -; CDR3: CASSILSSSYNSPLHF; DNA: TGTGCCAGTAGTATCCTCTCCAGCTCCTATAATTCACCCCTCCACTTT
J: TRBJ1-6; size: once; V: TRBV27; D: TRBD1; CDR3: CATSSTGGNSPLHF; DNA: TGTGCCACCTCCTCGACAGGGGGGAATTCACCCCTCCACTTT
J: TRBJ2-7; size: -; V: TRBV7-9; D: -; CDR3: CASTKAGDTYEQYF; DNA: TGTGCCAGCACTAAAGCGGGTGACACCTACGAGCAGTACTTC
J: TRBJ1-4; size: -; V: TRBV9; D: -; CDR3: CASSVEAHGNEKLFF; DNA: TGTGCCAGCAGCGTAGAGGCCCATGGGAATGAAAAACTGTTTTTT
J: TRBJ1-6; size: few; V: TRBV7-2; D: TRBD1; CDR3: CASSSQGALSPLHF; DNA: TGTGCCAGCAGCTCCCAGGGGGCGCTTTCACCCCTCCACTTT
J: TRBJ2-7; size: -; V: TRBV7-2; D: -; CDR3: CASSRTWEDYEQYF; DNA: TGTGCCAGCAGCCGGACCTGGGAGGACTACGAGCAGTACTTC
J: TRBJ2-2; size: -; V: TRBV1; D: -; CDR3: CTSSQALAENTGELFF; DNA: TGCACCAGCAGCCAAGCGCTAGCGGAGAACACCGGGGAGCTGTTTTTT
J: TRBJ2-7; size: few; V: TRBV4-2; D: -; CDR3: CASSQGDEQYF; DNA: TGTGCCAGCAGCCAGGGGGATGAGCAGTACTTC